The 20 T cell receptor beta chains below come from one sample, sequenced in a study of OX40 agonist ivuxolimab in advanced cancers. Method: immunoSEQ multiplex PCR; TCRdb's copy keeps in-frame clones and lacks some. The data contain over 75,000 clones, 94% of them singletons. This specimen consisted of CD4+ or CD8+ T cells sorted from blood, obtained in a trial of the OX40 agonist ivuxolimab. These receptors were obtained from an adult with an advanced solid tumor such as melanoma, head and neck, liver or kidney cancer.

The chain uses TRBV4-1 and TRBJ1-3; D is possibly TRBD1 (5 bases). The CDR3 consists of 15 residues. In germline, CDR1 is MGHRA, CDR2 YSYEKL. V lost 3 bases and J 4 bases, leaving 13 bases between the germline ends. The CDR3 spells CASSQRSGWGNTIYF. The CDR3 DNA follows: TGCGCCAGCAGCCAGCGGTCAGGGTGGGGAAACACCATATATTTT.

About this clone itself: Germline is not matched at one junction end, which may reflect a read error. The chain joins TRBV7-7 to TRBJ1-5; no clear D. This CDR3 is built from 19 residues. CDR1 is SSHAT and CDR2 is FNYEAQ in the germline V gene (reference sequence). The CDR3 loop is CASSLARTVQLYSNQPQHF. The CDR3 region has the DNA TGTGCTAGCAGCTTAGCGAGGACTGTCCAACTCTATAGCAATCAGCCCCAGCATTTT.

This chain links TRBV6-1 with TRBJ2-2; maybe TRBD2 (6 bases). The CDR3 extends over 15 amino acids. V lost 10 bases and J 4 bases, leaving 19 bases between the germline ends. Germline V gene data show CDR1 as MNHNS and CDR2 as SASEGT. The CDR3: CATCKGTSSTGELFF. CDR3 DNA: TGTGCCACGTGTAAGGGGACTTCGAGCACCGGGGAGCTGTTTTTT.

V usage is TRBV11-2 and J usage is TRBJ2-5, with TRBD2 as a possible D gene (6 bases). The CDR3 loop spans 14 amino acids. Germline V gene lookup returns CDR1 SGHAT and CDR2 FQNNGV. Trimming stripped 3 bases from V and 1 base from J, with 9 bases between. The CDR3 coding sequence is TGTGCCAGCAGCTTTGTGGGACTCCAAGAGACCCAGTACTTC. This codes for CASSFVGLQETQYF.

The chain carries TRBV27 and TRBJ2-2, with 14 nucleotides matching TRBD2. The CDR3 totals 16 residues. Germline CDR1 reads MNHEY; CDR2 reads SMNVEV (reference sequence). Trimming cost V 5 bases and J 6 bases; bases outside gene matches: 5. The CDR3 coding sequence is TGTGCCAGCAGTCTCGGACTAGCGGGAGGTCCCGGGGAGCTGTTTTTT. Protein product: CASSLGLAGGPGELFF.

With respect to this clone: Different DNA sequences within this sample yield the same CDR3. J is TRBJ1-2 and V is TRBV5-4; D is unclear. This CDR3 has 12 residues. Per the germline V gene, CDR1 is SGHNT and CDR2 is YYREEE (reference sequence). The germline V and J ends were trimmed by 0 bases and 8 bases, with 8 bases remaining between them. The CDR3 spells CASSLEGSGYTF. The CDR3 bases are TGTGCCAGCAGCTTGGAAGGGTCGGGCTACACCTTC.

The chain couples TRBV5-5 to TRBJ1-1; D may be TRBD1 (5 bases). CDR3 length equals 13 residues. V lost 2 bases to trimming and J lost 8 bases, with 13 bases between them. In germline, CDR1 is SGHKS, CDR2 YYEKEE (reference sequence). DNA of the CDR3: TGTGCCAGCAGCTTTTCCAGGGAGGGCGAAGCTTTCTTT. Its protein is CASSFSREGEAFF.

Concerning this clone itself: A read error may account for a junction end that differs from germline. Distinct nucleotide sequences in the sample also encode this CDR3. The chain joins TRBV7-9 to TRBJ1-1; 8 nucleotides align to TRBD1. CDR1 is SEHNR, CDR2 FQNEAQ, per germline (reference sequence). CDR3 size: 15 residues. CDR3: CASSLAGTGGGKAFF. Here the CDR3 DNA reads TGTGCCAGCAGCTTAGCCGGGACAGGTGGTGGGAAAGCCTTCTTT.

The gene calls are TRBV9 and TRBJ2-3; weak D call: TRBD1 (5 bases). Germline V gene sequence: CDR1 SGDLS, CDR2 YYNGEE. V lost 4 bases, J lost 0 bases, and 15 bases lay in between. The CDR3 sequence is 16 residues long. CDR3 sequence reads: CASSHHRSLSTDTQYF. CDR3 nucleotides: TGTGCCAGCAGCCACCACAGGAGCCTCAGCACAGATACGCAGTATTTT.

This rearrangement joins TRBV19 to TRBJ2-3; the match to TRBD1 covers 10 bases. V lost 1 base and J lost 2; bases outside the gene matches: 3. Looked up from germline, CDR1 is LNHDA and CDR2 is SQIVND (reference sequence). The CDR3 length is 16 residues. In DNA form, the CDR3 reads TGTGCCAGTAGTATAGGGACAGGGGGATTCACAGATACGCAGTATTTT. Protein: CASSIGTGGFTDTQYF.

The V gene is TRBV23-1, the J gene TRBJ2-2; no definite D call. TRBV23-1 is labeled an ORF, and its function is uncertain. The V gene lost 2 bases and the J gene lost 9 bases, with 16 bases spanning the gap. The CDR3 spans 15 residues. CDR3 DNA sequence: TGCGCCAGCAGTCAACGTGGCAGCCTGTATAGGGAGCTGTTTTTT. Protein product: CASSQRGSLYRELFF.

The chain uses TRBV10-2 and TRBJ1-3; TRBD1 is a possible D gene (5 bases). Trimming took 6 bases from V and 0 from J, leaving 9 bases between them. CDR1 is WSHSY and CDR2 is SAAADI in the germline V gene. This CDR3 contains 14 residues. The CDR3 DNA reads TGCGCCAGCAGCGTGACAGACTCTGGAAACACCATATATTTT. Protein sequence: CASSVTDSGNTIYF.

The CDR3: CASSLRLAGLADTQYF. The CDR3 DNA sequence: TGTGCCAGCAGCTTGCGGCTAGCGGGGCTGGCAGATACGCAGTATTTT. The chain couples TRBV5-4 to TRBJ2-3; 9 nucleotides match TRBD2. This CDR3 region has 16 residues. V shed 1 base, J shed 4 bases, and the junction held 7 bases outside the gene matches. Germline assignment: CDR1 SGHNT and CDR2 YYREEE (reference sequence).

CDR3 sequence: CASSLARGGGVIYEQYF. For the CDR3, the DNA is TGTGCCAGCAGCTTAGCGAGGGGCGGGGGGGTAATCTACGAGCAGTACTTC. The chain carries TRBV7-8 and TRBJ2-7, with 9 bases fitting TRBD2. With V trimmed by 0 bases and J by 3 bases, 9 bases remained unmatched. The CDR3 sequence is 17 residues long. CDR1 is SGHVS, CDR2 FQNEAQ, per germline.

The V call is TRBV5-4, the J call TRBJ2-5; perhaps D is TRBD1 or TRBD2 (6 bases each). This CDR3 is 15 amino acids long. V lost 0 bases to trimming and J lost 3 bases, with 12 bases between them. Germline V gene lookup returns CDR1 SGHNT and CDR2 YYREEE (reference sequence). CDR3 sequence (DNA): TGTGCCAGCAGCTTGGACAGGGACTGGGAAGAGACCCAGTACTTC. Protein product: CASSLDRDWEETQYF.

The chain couples TRBV4-3 to TRBJ2-3; 7 positions match TRBD1. Germline CDR1 reads LGHNA; CDR2 reads YSLEER. This CDR3 has 15 residues. The trim removed 1 base at V and 6 bases at J, leaving 7 bases unmatched. As DNA, the CDR3 is TGCGCCAGCAGCCAAGCTGTTAGCAGGGGGGATACGCAGTATTTT. Residues: CASSQAVSRGDTQYF.

The chain uses TRBV6-5 and TRBJ2-7; TRBD2 matches 12 bases. The CDR3 contains 16 residues. CDR1 is MNHEY, CDR2 SVGAGI, per germline. With 4 bases clipped from V and 6 bases from J, the junction kept 10 bases outside the gene matches. The CDR3 sequence: CASSFELAGGKGEQYF. As DNA, the CDR3 is TGTGCCAGCAGTTTTGAACTAGCGGGGGGCAAAGGCGAGCAGTACTTC.

This chain connects TRBV19 to TRBJ2-2; D might be TRBD1 or TRBD2, each matching 7 bases. CDR1 is LNHDA, CDR2 SQIVND, per germline (reference sequence). V was shortened by 4 bases and J by 6 bases, with 18 bases between the two germline ends. CDR3 length equals 16 residues. The chain's CDR3 is CASSKSRGGGPGELFF. For the CDR3, the DNA is TGTGCCAGTAGTAAGAGCAGGGGGGGCGGACCCGGGGAGCTGTTTTTT.

The J gene is TRBJ2-1, the V gene TRBV5-4; D gene unclear. Per germline, CDR1 SGHNT and CDR2 YYREEE (reference sequence). The ends were cut back, 0 bases at V and 8 bases at J, with 3 bases in the middle. The CDR3 is made up of 11 amino acids. The CDR3 is CASSLGYEQFF. CDR3 sequence (DNA): TGTGCCAGCAGCTTGGGGTATGAGCAGTTCTTC.

The chain has TRBV13 and TRBJ2-1, with 7 positions matching TRBD2. V lost 5 bases and J lost 2; bases outside the gene matches: 9. There are 16 residues in the CDR3. Germline-derived CDR1 and CDR2 are PRHDT and FYEKMQ (reference sequence). CDR3 loop: CASSGRELTPYNEQFF. CDR3 nucleotide sequence: TGTGCCAGCAGCGGGAGGGAGCTCACTCCCTACAATGAGCAGTTCTTC.